These 22 T cell receptor beta chains were sequenced from one sample in a study of shared clonotypes between healthy human individuals. TCRdb's table, derived via immunoSEQ multiplex PCR, lists solely in-frame clones and lacks some. The sample has roughly 490,000 clones, around 78% seen once. The source material was PBMCs. The receptors derive from a middle-aged woman in good health. Some clones in this sample may be carry-over from other donors' samples.

About this clone itself: A single base separates this from a much larger clone, so it may be a read error. This chain uses TRBV5-4 with TRBJ1-1, with a weak D call TRBD1 (6 bases). V was clipped by 0 bases and J by 1 base, with 7 bases between them. There are 14 residues in the CDR3. Germline CDR1 is SGHNT and CDR2 is YYREEE (reference sequence). The CDR3 loop is CASSLGGQNTEAFF. In nucleotides, the CDR3 is TGTGCCAGCAGCTTGGGGGGGCAGAACACTGAAGCTTTCTTT.

The CDR3, as DNA: TGTGCCAGCAGCCAAGGACTGATCCAAGAGACCCAGTACTTC. Translated, it gives CASSQGLIQETQYF. This chain uses TRBV7-9 with TRBJ2-5, with D perhaps TRBD2 (5 bases). V was clipped by 5 bases and J by 1 base, with 11 bases between them. The CDR3 is 14 amino acids. Germline CDR1 SEHNR, CDR2 FQNEAQ (reference sequence).

This clone was detected only a few times. In DNA form, the CDR3 reads TGTGCCAGCTCACCATTCGCGGCCCCCACAGATACGCAGTATTTT. This encodes CASSPFAAPTDTQYF. The chain employs TRBV18 and TRBJ2-3; D gene uncertain. Germline loops: CDR1 KGHSH, CDR2 LQKENI. V lost 2 bases to trimming and J lost 2 bases, with 11 bases between them. The CDR3 extends over 15 amino acids.

This clone was counted a single time. A far larger clone is a single base away, which makes a read error likely. V and J are TRBV5-1 and TRBJ2-6, with D possibly being TRBD1 (5 bases). CDR1 and CDR2 (germline): SGHRS, YFSETQ. CDR3 length: 16 amino acids. The CDR3 loop reads CASSPYGTSGANVPTF. The CDR3 DNA follows: TGCGCCAGCAGCCCCTACGGAACATCTGGGGCCAACGTCCCGACTTTC.

This clone has only a few counts. V gene TRBV7-2 combines with J gene TRBJ1-2, with D unresolved. The CDR3 covers 11 residues. Trimming pared 5 bases from V and 3 bases from J, leaving 4 bases between. Germline CDR1 SGHTA, CDR2 FQGNSA. The CDR3 protein is CASSDHYGYTF. The CDR3 coding sequence is TGTGCCAGCAGCGATCACTATGGCTACACCTTC. The full variable domain, its missing parts supplied by reference TRBV7-2 and TRBJ1-2, is GAGVSQSPSNKVTEKGKDVELRCDPISGHTALYWYRQSLGQGLEFLIYFQGNSAPDKSGLPSDRFSAERTGGSVSTLTIQRTQQEDSAVYLCASSDHYGYTFGSGTRLTVV.

This clone was counted only a few times. The chain employs TRBV5-4 and TRBJ2-7; 10 nucleotides agree with TRBD1. The germline V gene has CDR1 SGHNT and CDR2 YYREEE (reference sequence). The CDR3 sequence is 14 residues long. Trimming cost V 1 base and J 6 bases; bases outside gene matches: 4. Here the CDR3 DNA reads TGTGCCAGCAGCTTGCGACAGGGGGCGGTCGAGCAGTACTTC. Its protein is CASSLRQGAVEQYF.

This chain links TRBV7-8 with TRBJ2-7; no clear D gene. This CDR3 spans 15 amino acids. V lost 4 bases and J lost 3, with 16 bases in between. In germline, CDR1 is SGHVS, CDR2 FQNEAQ. The CDR3 bases are TGTGCCAGCAGCTCCGGGTCTCGAAACGACTACGAGCAGTACTTC. It encodes CASSSGSRNDYEQYF.

The rearrangement uses TRBV28 and TRBJ2-3, with 8 positions matching TRBD2. Trimming at V came to 8 bases and at J to 4 bases, leaving 11 bases not matched to a gene. The CDR3 length is 15 residues. CDR1 and CDR2 (germline): MDHEN, SYDVKM. CDR3 in amino acids: CASPPGTRRPDTQYF. The CDR3 region has the DNA TGTGCCAGCCCCCCCGGGACTAGAAGGCCAGATACGCAGTATTTT.

The chain couples TRBV28 to TRBJ2-3, with 8 bases lining up with TRBD1. Germline trimming cut 6 bases from V and 0 bases from J; bases unmatched to any gene: 2. Germline assignment: CDR1 MDHEN and CDR2 SYDVKM. The CDR3 extends over 14 amino acids. CDR3: CASRDRGSTDTQYF. The CDR3 nucleotides read TGTGCCAGCAGAGACAGGGGAAGCACAGATACGCAGTATTTT.

Concerning this clone itself: A far larger clone is only one base removed, so a read error is likely. Other DNA sequences from this sample encode an identical CDR3 as well. As DNA, the CDR3 is TGTGCCAGCAGCTTAGGCGGCGGGGCCAATCAGCCACAGCATTTT. This translates into CASSLGGGANQPQHF. The genes are TRBV11-2 and TRBJ1-5, with D tentatively TRBD1 (5 bases). The CDR3 consists of 15 residues. CDR1 and CDR2 (germline): SGHAT, FQNNGV.

This clone is a singleton in its sample. The gene calls are TRBV2 and TRBJ2-7; unclear D gene. CDR3 size: 11 residues. Germline CDR1 is SNHLY and CDR2 is FYNNEI. Trimming left V 4 bases short and J 6 bases short, with 7 bases between. CDR3 nucleotide sequence: TGTGCCAGCAGTGTTCTTGTCGAGCAGTACTTC. Translating it yields CASSVLVEQYF. The full variable domain, completed using reference TRBV2 and TRBJ2-7, is EPEVTQTPSHQVTQMGQEVILRCVPISNHLYFYWYRQILGQKVEFLVSFYNNEISEKSEIFDDQFSVERPDGSNFTLKIRSTKLEDSAMYFCASSVLVEQYFGPGTRLTVT.

The J gene is TRBJ1-1, the V gene TRBV27; 7 nucleotides match TRBD1. Trimming cost V 4 bases and J 1 base; bases outside gene matches: 6. CDR3 length: 15 residues. The germline CDR1 and CDR2 sequences are MNHEY and SMNVEV (reference sequence). The CDR3 nucleotides are TGTGCCAGCAGTTGGGCCGGGACAGCGAACACTGAAGCTTTCTTT. This translates into CASSWAGTANTEAFF.

This clone was found a few times. The J gene is TRBJ1-4, the V gene TRBV28, with D possibly being TRBD1 (6 bases). There are 16 residues in the CDR3. Trimming pared 5 bases from V and 7 bases from J, leaving 20 bases between. Germline CDR1 MDHEN, CDR2 SYDVKM. CDR3 amino acids: CASSPPLDRSVEKLFF. For the CDR3, the DNA is TGTGCCAGCAGTCCACCCCTCGACAGGAGCGTTGAAAAACTGTTTTTT.

The rearrangement links TRBV15 to TRBJ2-5, with 7 nucleotides matching TRBD1. V dropped 6 bases and J dropped 1; count of bases not matched to a gene: 5. Germline assignment: CDR1 LNHNV and CDR2 YYDKDF (reference sequence). This CDR3 has 14 amino acids. The CDR3 nucleotides read TGTGCCACCAGTGCGGACAGGAGCCAAGAGACCCAGTACTTC. Protein product: CATSADRSQETQYF.

This chain links TRBV5-4 with TRBJ2-1, with 10 nucleotides matching TRBD2. CDR3 length: 14 amino acids. With V trimmed by 4 bases and J by 6 bases, 4 bases remained unmatched. Per the germline V gene, CDR1 is SGHNT and CDR2 is YYREEE (reference sequence). Here the CDR3 DNA reads TGTGCCAGCAGCAAAAGCGGGAGGGCCAATGAGCAGTTCTTC. It is translated as CASSKSGRANEQFF. Looking up the rest from reference TRBV5-4 and TRBJ2-1 gives the full variable domain: ETGVTQSPTHLIKTRGQQVTLRCSSQSGHNTVSWYQQALGQGPQFIFQYYREEENGRGNFPPRFSGLQFPNYSSELNVNALELDDSALYLCASSKSGRANEQFFGPGTRLTVL.

The CDR3 DNA sequence: TGTGCCAGTAGCCCGACAGGGGGCTATCAGCCCCAGCATTTT. Protein sequence: CASSPTGGYQPQHF. The chain uses TRBV19 and TRBJ1-5; TRBD1 matches at 10 bases. Germline trimming cut 6 bases from V and 5 bases from J; bases unmatched to any gene: 4. There are 14 residues in the CDR3. CDR1 and CDR2 from the germline V gene are LNHDA and SQIVND (reference sequence). Full variable domain (rest looked up from reference TRBV19 and TRBJ1-5): DGGITQSPKYLFRKEGQNVTLSCEQNLNHDAMYWYRQDPGQGLRLIYYSQIVNDFQKGDIAEGYSVSREKKESFPLTVTSAQKNPTAFYLCASSPTGGYQPQHFGDGTRLSIL.

This rearrangement joins TRBV11-3 to TRBJ2-2; the D is unclear. The CDR3 has 13 amino acids. Trimming stripped 0 bases from V and 7 bases from J, with 6 bases between. In germline, CDR1 is SGHNT, CDR2 YENEEA. The CDR3: CASSLDLDGELFF. The DNA for the CDR3 is TGTGCCAGCAGCTTAGATCTAGACGGGGAGCTGTTTTTT.

The chain combines TRBV7-2 with TRBJ1-4, with a tentative D call TRBD1 (5 bases). The CDR3 contains 15 residues. The germline CDR1 and CDR2 sequences are SGHTA and FQGNSA. The V and J ends lost 4 bases and 0 bases respectively, with 9 bases between them. CDR3 nucleotide sequence: TGTGCCAGCAGCTCCGGACACTCAACTAATGAAAAACTGTTTTTT. The encoded protein is CASSSGHSTNEKLFF.

The chain is built from TRBV6-5 and TRBJ2-3; TRBD2 agrees at 9 bases. The CDR3 is 14 residues long. The J segment lost 6 bases and the V segment lost 9 bases, leaving 10 bases of the junction unmatched. CDR1 is MNHEY, CDR2 SVGAGI, per germline. CDR3 in amino acids: CASCSREGGDTQYF. DNA of the CDR3: TGTGCCAGTTGCTCGCGGGAGGGAGGGGATACGCAGTATTTT.

The J gene is TRBJ1-5, the V gene TRBV9; the D is unclear. The CDR3 totals 13 residues. The germline V and J ends were trimmed by 4 bases and 5 bases, with 10 bases remaining between them. Germline CDR1 and CDR2: SGDLS and YYNGEE. In DNA form, the CDR3 reads TGTGCCAGCAGCCCAAACGGGGATCAGCCCCAGCATTTT. Translating gives CASSPNGDQPQHF.

V and J are TRBV28 and TRBJ2-5, with D uncertain. The V end was cut by 3 bases, the J end by 5 bases, with 13 bases between. Germline CDR1 reads MDHEN; CDR2 reads SYDVKM. The CDR3 length is 14 residues. The CDR3 bases are TGTGCCAGCAGTTTTACCAGCACGCCGGAGACCCAGTACTTC. Encoded protein: CASSFTSTPETQYF. Using reference TRBV28 and TRBJ2-5 for the parts outside the CDR3, the full variable domain is DVKVTQSSRYLVKRTGEKVFLECVQDMDHENMFWYRQDPGLGLRLIYFSYDVKMKEKGDIPEGYSVSREKKERFSLILESASTNQTSMYLCASSFTSTPETQYFGPGTRLLVL.

This chain joins TRBV9 and TRBJ1-1, with TRBD1 as a possible D gene (5 bases). Trimming removed 5 bases from V and 3 bases from J, with 8 bases in between. The CDR3 spans 12 residues. Germline CDR1 reads SGDLS; CDR2 reads YYNGEE. CDR3 sequence: CASSTGYTEAFF. DNA for the CDR3: TGTGCCAGCAGTACAGGCTACACTGAAGCTTTCTTT.